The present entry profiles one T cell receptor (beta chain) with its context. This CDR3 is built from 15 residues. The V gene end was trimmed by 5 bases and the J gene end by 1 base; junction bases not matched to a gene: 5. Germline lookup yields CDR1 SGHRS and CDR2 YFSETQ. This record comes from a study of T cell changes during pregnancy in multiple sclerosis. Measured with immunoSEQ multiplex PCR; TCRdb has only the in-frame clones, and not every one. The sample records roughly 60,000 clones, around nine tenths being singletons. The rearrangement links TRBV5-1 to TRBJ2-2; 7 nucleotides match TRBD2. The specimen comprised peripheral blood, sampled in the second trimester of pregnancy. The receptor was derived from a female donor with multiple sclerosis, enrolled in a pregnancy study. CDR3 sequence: CASRRTSENTGELFF. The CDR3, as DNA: TGCGCCAGCAGACGAACTAGCGAGAACACCGGGGAGCTGTTTTTT.